A selection of T cell receptor beta chains follows, all from one sample in a study of T-cell reconstitution after alpha-beta-depleted transplantation in children. Via MiXCR, TCRdb re-called the PCR reads, giving one row per CDR3 protein. The sample lists about 640,000 distinct CDR3 sequences, around 16% occurring once. The sample in question was PBMCs from the stem cell graft donor, obtained from the stem cell graft. Every receptor here comes from a human donor who donated a stem cell graft to a child with acute myeloid leukemia. Each CDR3 is given with its conserved first and last residue. The D gene is left open where the match is weak. Only some rows state a clone size, as once, few, many or a class for expanded clones.

>.|TRBV7-2|TRBJ2-2|.
CASSLASGSGGGELFF
TGTGCCAGCAGCTTAGCCTCCGGGAGCGGAGGGGGGGAGCTGTTTTTT
>few|TRBV28|TRBJ1-6|.
CASSPPGDSWLLHF
TGTGCCAGCAGCCCCCCCGGAGACAGTTGGCTCCTCCACTTT
>many|TRBV7-2|TRBJ2-1|.
CASSLLSDYYNEQFF
TGTGCCAGCAGCTTACTCTCGGACTACTACAATGAGCAGTTCTTC
>few|TRBV7-9|TRBJ2-3|TRBD2
CASSFGLAGRGTDTQYF
TGTGCCAGCAGCTTCGGACTAGCGGGAAGGGGCACAGATACGCAGTATTTT
>few|TRBV6-6|TRBJ2-7|TRBD1
CASKPGQVYEQYF
TGTGCCAGCAAACCGGGACAGGTCTACGAGCAGTACTTC
>many|TRBV29-1|TRBJ2-5|.
CSVAPLKGKETQYF
TGCAGCGTCGCTCCTCTCAAGGGGAAGGAGACCCAGTACTTC
>many|TRBV15|TRBJ1-2|.
CATSRDSGGDYGYTF
TGTGCCACCAGCAGAGATTCCGGTGGGGACTATGGCTACACCTTC
>.|TRBV12-3/TRBV12-4|TRBJ2-4|TRBD1
CASSQQGGPKNIQYF
TGTGCCAGCAGTCAACAGGGGGGACCCAAAAACATTCAGTACTTC
>.|TRBV12-3/TRBV12-4|TRBJ2-5|.
CASSRGRRETQYF
TGTGCCAGCAGCCGCGGCCGCCGAGAGACCCAGTACTTC
>many|TRBV12-3/TRBV12-4|TRBJ2-2|.
CASSLGGGELFF
TGTGCCAGCAGCTTAGGAGGCGGGGAGCTGTTTTTT
>.|TRBV7-2|TRBJ2-2|.
CASSLAGVSGELFF
TGTGCCAGCAGCTTAGCCGGGGTCAGCGGGGAGCTGTTTTTT
>many|TRBV4-1|TRBJ1-1|.
CASSQGKIGSLNTEAFF
TGCGCCAGCAGCCAAGGTAAAATCGGGTCCCTGAACACTGAAGCTTTCTTT
>few|TRBV4-1|TRBJ2-5|TRBD2
CASSQVRTSGGGETQYF
TGCGCCAGCAGCCAAGTGAGGACTAGCGGGGGAGGGGAGACCCAGTACTTC
>many|TRBV28|TRBJ1-1|TRBD1
CASTIQGATEAFF
TGTGCCAGCACCATACAGGGGGCGACTGAAGCTTTCTTT
>few|TRBV12-3/TRBV12-4|TRBJ2-5|.
CASSLPDSPGETQYF
TGTGCCAGCAGTCTCCCTGACTCCCCCGGAGAGACCCAGTACTTC
>many|TRBV20-1|TRBJ1-4|TRBD1
CSAYAGTGGGEKLFF
TGCAGTGCTTACGCCGGGACAGGGGGAGGGGAAAAACTGTTTTTT
>.|TRBV4-1|TRBJ2-1|.
CASSQGSPDDEQFF
TGCGCCAGCAGCCAGGGCTCTCCGGACGATGAGCAGTTCTTC
>.|TRBV24-1|TRBJ2-2|TRBD1
CATSDSRTGNTGELFF
TGTGCCACCAGTGATTCCCGGACAGGGAACACCGGGGAGCTGTTTTTT
>few|TRBV27|TRBJ2-2|.
CASREPNTGELFF
TGTGCCAGCAGGGAACCGAACACCGGGGAGCTGTTTTTT
>many|TRBV6-1|TRBJ2-1|.
CASERNWGNEQFF
TGTGCCAGCGAACGGAATTGGGGAAATGAGCAGTTCTTC
>few|TRBV12-3/TRBV12-4|TRBJ2-2|.
CASSSHEVTGELFF
TGTGCCAGCAGTTCTCATGAAGTAACCGGGGAGCTGTTTTTT
>.|TRBV27|TRBJ2-1|.
CASKYEAGDNEQFF
TGTGCCAGCAAGTATGAGGCAGGGGACAATGAGCAGTTCTTC
>few|TRBV12-3/TRBV12-4|TRBJ2-5|.
CASSRNGQAEETQYF
TGTGCCAGCAGTCGCAATGGGCAGGCTGAAGAGACCCAGTACTTC
>once|TRBV6-1|TRBJ2-1|.
CASRENLGRNEQFF
TGTGCCAGCAGAGAAAACTTAGGGAGGAATGAGCAGTTCTTC
>few|TRBV20-1|TRBJ1-2|TRBD1
CSARDRDRGDYGYTF
TGCAGTGCTAGAGACCGGGACAGGGGGGACTATGGCTACACCTTC
>many|TRBV15|TRBJ1-2|.
CATSGGGYGYTF
TGTGCCACCAGTGGAGGGGGCTATGGCTACACCTTC
>many|TRBV29-1|TRBJ1-2|.
CSVEDRNYGYTF
TGCAGCGTTGAAGACAGAAACTATGGCTACACCTTC
>many|TRBV20-1|TRBJ2-7|TRBD1
CSARDTGGGEQYF
TGCAGTGCTAGAGATACAGGGGGTGGGGAGCAGTACTTC
>few|TRBV6-5|TRBJ1-4|.
CASSYTARGVEKLFF
TGTGCCAGCAGTTACACCGCCAGGGGAGTCGAAAAACTGTTTTTT
>.|TRBV11-2|TRBJ2-1|.
CASSLDQQSNEQFF
TGTGCCAGCAGCTTAGATCAACAGAGCAATGAGCAGTTCTTC
>many|TRBV20-1|TRBJ2-1|TRBD1
CSASLRDRARDEQFF
TGCAGTGCGAGCCTCCGAGACAGGGCTCGGGATGAGCAGTTCTTC
>.|TRBV5-4|TRBJ2-1|.
CASSDRGPVSYNEQFF
TGTGCCAGCAGCGACCGGGGCCCCGTCTCCTACAATGAGCAGTTCTTC
>many|TRBV20-1|TRBJ1-5|.
CSARRTNQPQHF
TGCAGTGCTAGACGGACCAATCAGCCCCAGCATTTT
>many|TRBV20-1|TRBJ1-4|.
CSARDKSYEKLFF
TGCAGTGCTAGAGACAAGTCTTACGAAAAACTGTTTTTT
>.|TRBV4-3|TRBJ2-1|TRBD2
CASSQDRAGGYSYNEQFF
TGCGCCAGCAGCCAAGATCGGGCGGGGGGTTACTCCTACAATGAGCAGTTCTTC
>.|TRBV30|TRBJ1-2|.
CAWSRGSNYGYTF
TGTGCCTGGAGTAGGGGCTCTAACTATGGCTACACCTTC
>many|TRBV6-5|TRBJ2-4|.
CASGRRDIQYF
TGTGCCAGCGGCAGGCGGGACATTCAGTACTTC